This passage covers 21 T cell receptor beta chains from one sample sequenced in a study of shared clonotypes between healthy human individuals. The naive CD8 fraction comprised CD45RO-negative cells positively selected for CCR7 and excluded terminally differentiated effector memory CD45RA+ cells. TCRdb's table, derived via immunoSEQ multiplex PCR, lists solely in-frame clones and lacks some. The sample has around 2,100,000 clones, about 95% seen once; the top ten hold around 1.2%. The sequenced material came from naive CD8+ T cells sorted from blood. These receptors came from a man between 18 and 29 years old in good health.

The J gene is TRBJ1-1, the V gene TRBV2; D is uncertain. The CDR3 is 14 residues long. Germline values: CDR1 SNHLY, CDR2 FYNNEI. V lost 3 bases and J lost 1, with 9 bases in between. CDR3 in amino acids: CASSEGRTNTEAFF. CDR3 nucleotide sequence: TGTGCCAGCAGTGAGGGCAGAACGAACACTGAAGCTTTCTTT. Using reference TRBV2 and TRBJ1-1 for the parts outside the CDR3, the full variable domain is EPEVTQTPSHQVTQMGQEVILRCVPISNHLYFYWYRQILGQKVEFLVSFYNNEISEKSEIFDDQFSVERPDGSNFTLKIRSTKLEDSAMYFCASSEGRTNTEAFFGQGTRLTVV.

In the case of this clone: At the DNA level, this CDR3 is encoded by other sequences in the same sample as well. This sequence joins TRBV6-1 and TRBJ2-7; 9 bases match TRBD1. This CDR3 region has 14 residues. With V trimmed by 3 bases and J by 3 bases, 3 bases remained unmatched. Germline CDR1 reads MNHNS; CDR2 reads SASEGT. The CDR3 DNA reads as TGTGCCAGCAGTGAGACAGGGGGACTCTACGAGCAGTACTTC. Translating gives CASSETGGLYEQYF.

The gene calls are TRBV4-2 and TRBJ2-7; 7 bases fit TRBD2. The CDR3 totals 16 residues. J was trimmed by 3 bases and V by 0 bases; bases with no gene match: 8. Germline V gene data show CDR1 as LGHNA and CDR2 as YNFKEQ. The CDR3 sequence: CASSQDGEGIGYEQYF. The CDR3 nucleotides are TGTGCCAGCAGCCAAGATGGGGAGGGTATAGGCTACGAGCAGTACTTC.

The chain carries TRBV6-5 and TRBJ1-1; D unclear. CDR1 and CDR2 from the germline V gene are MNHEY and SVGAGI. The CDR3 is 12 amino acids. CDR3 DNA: TGTGCTATAGGGAGTCTGAACACTGAAGCTTTCTTT. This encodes CAIGSLNTEAFF.

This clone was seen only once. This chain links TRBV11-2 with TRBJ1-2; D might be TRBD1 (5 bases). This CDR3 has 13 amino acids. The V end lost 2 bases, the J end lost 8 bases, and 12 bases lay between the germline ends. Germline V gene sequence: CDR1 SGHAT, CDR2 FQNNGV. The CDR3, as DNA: TGTGCCAGCAGCTTATTCAGGGAGAAAGGCTACACCTTC. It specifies CASSLFREKGYTF. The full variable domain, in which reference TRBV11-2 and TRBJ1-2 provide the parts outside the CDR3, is EAGVAQSPRYKIIEKRQSVAFWCNPISGHATLYWYQQILGQGPKLLIQFQNNGVVDDSQLPKDRFSAERLKGVDSTLKIQPAKLEDSAVYLCASSLFREKGYTFGSGTRLTVV.

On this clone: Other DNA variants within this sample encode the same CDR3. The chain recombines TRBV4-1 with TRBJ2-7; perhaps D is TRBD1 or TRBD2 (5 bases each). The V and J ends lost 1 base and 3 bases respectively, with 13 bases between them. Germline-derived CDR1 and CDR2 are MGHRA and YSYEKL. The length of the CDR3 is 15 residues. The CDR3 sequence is CASSQVTGGSYEQYF. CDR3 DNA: TGCGCCAGCAGCCAAGTTACAGGTGGGAGCTACGAGCAGTACTTC.

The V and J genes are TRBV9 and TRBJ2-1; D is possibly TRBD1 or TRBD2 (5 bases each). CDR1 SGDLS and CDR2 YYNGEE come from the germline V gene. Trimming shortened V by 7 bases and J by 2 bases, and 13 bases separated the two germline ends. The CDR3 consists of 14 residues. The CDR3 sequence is CASLPGHTYNEQFF. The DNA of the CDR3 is TGTGCCAGCTTACCGGGGCACACCTACAATGAGCAGTTCTTC.

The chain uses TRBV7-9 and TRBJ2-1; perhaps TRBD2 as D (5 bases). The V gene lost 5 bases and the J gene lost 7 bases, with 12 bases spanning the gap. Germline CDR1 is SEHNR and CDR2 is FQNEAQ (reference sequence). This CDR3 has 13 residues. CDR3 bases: TGTGCCAGCAGCGCTGACCCGGGGAATGAGCAGTTCTTC. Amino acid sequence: CASSADPGNEQFF.

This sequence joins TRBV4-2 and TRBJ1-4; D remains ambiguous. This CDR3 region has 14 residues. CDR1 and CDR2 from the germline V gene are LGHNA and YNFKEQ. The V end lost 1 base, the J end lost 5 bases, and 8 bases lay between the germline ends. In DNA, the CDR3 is TGTGCCAGCAGCCAAGGGGGATCGAATGAAAAACTGTTTTTT. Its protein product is CASSQGGSNEKLFF.

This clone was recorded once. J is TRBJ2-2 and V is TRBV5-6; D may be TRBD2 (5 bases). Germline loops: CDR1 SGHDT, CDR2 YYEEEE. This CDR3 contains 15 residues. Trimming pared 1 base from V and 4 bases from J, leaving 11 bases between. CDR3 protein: CASSLSSGLTGELFF. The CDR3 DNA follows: TGTGCCAGCAGCTTGTCCAGCGGCCTCACCGGGGAGCTGTTTTTT.

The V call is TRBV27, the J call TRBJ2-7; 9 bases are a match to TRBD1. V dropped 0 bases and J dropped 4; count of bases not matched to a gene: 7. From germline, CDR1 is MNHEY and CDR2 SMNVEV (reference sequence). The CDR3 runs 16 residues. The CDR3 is CASSLSHGTGTYEQYF. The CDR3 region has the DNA TGTGCCAGCAGTTTATCTCACGGGACAGGGACTTACGAGCAGTACTTC.

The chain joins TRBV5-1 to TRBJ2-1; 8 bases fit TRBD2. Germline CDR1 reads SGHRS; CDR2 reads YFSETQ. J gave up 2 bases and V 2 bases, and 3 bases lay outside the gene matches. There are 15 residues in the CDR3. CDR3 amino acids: CASSFGLAAYNEQFF. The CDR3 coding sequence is TGCGCCAGCAGCTTCGGACTAGCAGCCTACAATGAGCAGTTCTTC.

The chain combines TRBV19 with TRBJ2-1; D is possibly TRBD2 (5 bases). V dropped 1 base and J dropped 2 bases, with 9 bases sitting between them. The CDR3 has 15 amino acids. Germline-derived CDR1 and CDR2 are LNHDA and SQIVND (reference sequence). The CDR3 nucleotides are TGTGCCAGTAGTATAGCCGACGGGACCTACAATGAGCAGTTCTTC. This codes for CASSIADGTYNEQFF. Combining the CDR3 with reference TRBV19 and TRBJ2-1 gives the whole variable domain DGGITQSPKYLFRKEGQNVTLSCEQNLNHDAMYWYRQDPGQGLRLIYYSQIVNDFQKGDIAEGYSVSREKKESFPLTVTSAQKNPTAFYLCASSIADGTYNEQFFGPGTRLTVL.

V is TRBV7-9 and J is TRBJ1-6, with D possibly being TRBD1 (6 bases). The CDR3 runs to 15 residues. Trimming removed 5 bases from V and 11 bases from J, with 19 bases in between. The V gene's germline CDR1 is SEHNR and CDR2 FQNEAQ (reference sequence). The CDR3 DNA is TGTGCCAGCAGCACCAGCTCACGAGGGGGGACACCCCTCCACTTT. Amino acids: CASSTSSRGGTPLHF.

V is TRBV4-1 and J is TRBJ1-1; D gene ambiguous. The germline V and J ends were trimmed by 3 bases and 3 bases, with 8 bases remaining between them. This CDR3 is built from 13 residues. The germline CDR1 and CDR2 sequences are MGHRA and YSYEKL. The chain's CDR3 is CASSHRGDTEAFF. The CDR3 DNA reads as TGCGCCAGCAGCCACCGGGGAGACACTGAAGCTTTCTTT.

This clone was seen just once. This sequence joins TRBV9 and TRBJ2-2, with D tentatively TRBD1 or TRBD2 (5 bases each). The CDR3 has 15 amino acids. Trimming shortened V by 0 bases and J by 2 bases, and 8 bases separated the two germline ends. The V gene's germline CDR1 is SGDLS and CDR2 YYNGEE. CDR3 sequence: CASSVGWDNTGELFF. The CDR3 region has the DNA TGTGCCAGCAGCGTAGGTTGGGACAACACCGGGGAGCTGTTTTTT.

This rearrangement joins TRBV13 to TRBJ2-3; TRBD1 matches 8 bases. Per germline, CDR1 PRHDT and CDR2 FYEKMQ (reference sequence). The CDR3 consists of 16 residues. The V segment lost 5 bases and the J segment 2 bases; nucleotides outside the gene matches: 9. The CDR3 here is CASSPTGTGLTDTQYF. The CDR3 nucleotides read TGTGCCAGCAGCCCTACCGGGACAGGCCTCACAGATACGCAGTATTTT.

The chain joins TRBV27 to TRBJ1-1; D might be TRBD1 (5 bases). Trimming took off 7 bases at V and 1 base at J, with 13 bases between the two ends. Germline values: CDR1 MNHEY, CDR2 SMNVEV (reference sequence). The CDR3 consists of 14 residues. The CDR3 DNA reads TGTGCCAGCAAGCCAGGGTTGGGGAACACTGAAGCTTTCTTT. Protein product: CASKPGLGNTEAFF.

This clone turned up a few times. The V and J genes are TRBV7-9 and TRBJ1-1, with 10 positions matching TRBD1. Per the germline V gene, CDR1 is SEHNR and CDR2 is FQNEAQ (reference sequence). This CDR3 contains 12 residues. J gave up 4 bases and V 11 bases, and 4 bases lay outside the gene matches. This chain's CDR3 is CAGDRGGTEAFF. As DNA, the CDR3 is TGTGCCGGGGACAGGGGTGGCACTGAAGCTTTCTTT.

The CDR3 reads CASSSRTDYTEAFF. The CDR3 DNA follows: TGTGCCAGCAGTTCGAGGACAGACTACACTGAAGCTTTCTTT. J is TRBJ1-1 and V is TRBV27, with D possibly TRBD1 on 6 matching bases. CDR1 MNHEY and CDR2 SMNVEV come from the germline V gene (reference sequence). This CDR3 comprises 14 residues. The germline V and J ends were trimmed by 4 bases and 3 bases, with 12 bases remaining between them.

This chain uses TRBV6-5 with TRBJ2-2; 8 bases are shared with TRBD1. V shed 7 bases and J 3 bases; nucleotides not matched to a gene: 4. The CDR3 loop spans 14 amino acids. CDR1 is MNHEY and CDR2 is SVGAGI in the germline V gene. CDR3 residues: CASTKTGDTGELFF. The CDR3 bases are TGTGCCAGCACCAAGACAGGGGACACCGGGGAGCTGTTTTTT.